This passage covers 7 T cell receptor beta chains from one sample sequenced in a study of shared clonotypes between healthy human individuals. TCRdb's table, derived via immunoSEQ multiplex PCR, lists solely in-frame clones and lacks some. In the table there are some 2,500,000 clones, more than 85% of which are singletons. The sequenced sample was naive CD4+ T cells from PBMCs. The subset here: CD45RA+ positively selected. The receptors were gathered from a man aged 18 to 29 in good health. Some clones in this sample may be carry-over from other donors' samples.

This sequence joins TRBV9 and TRBJ1-2; 7 nucleotides agree with TRBD1. The ends lost 3 bases at V and 1 base at J; junction bases unmatched: 6. The germline V gene encodes CDR1 SGDLS and CDR2 YYNGEE. The CDR3 has 15 residues. CDR3 in amino acids: CASSAYRGVNYGYTF. For the CDR3, the DNA is TGTGCCAGCAGCGCCTACAGGGGAGTTAACTATGGCTACACCTTC.

This sequence joins TRBV7-9 and TRBJ1-2; D is perhaps TRBD1 (5 bases). Per the germline V gene, CDR1 is SEHNR and CDR2 is FQNEAQ (reference sequence). The CDR3 is 12 amino acids. The V end was cut by 1 base, the J end by 14 bases, with 14 bases between. The CDR3 spells CASSLEEGYPTF. The CDR3, as DNA: TGTGCCAGCAGCTTAGAGGAGGGGTATCCGACCTTC.

Concerning this clone: A much larger clone sits a single nucleotide away, making a read error possible. Different DNA sequences within this sample yield the same CDR3. This CDR3 is CASSLDRGNTEAFF. The CDR3 DNA reads as TGCGCCAGCAGCTTGGACAGAGGGAACACTGAAGCTTTCTTT. The V gene is TRBV5-1, the J gene TRBJ1-1; D uncertain. Germline assignment: CDR1 SGHRS and CDR2 YFSETQ. This CDR3 contains 14 residues. The V end was cut by 0 bases, the J end by 1 base, with 7 bases between.

The V gene is TRBV5-1, the J gene TRBJ1-1; D is undetermined. Germline lookup yields CDR1 SGHRS and CDR2 YFSETQ. The CDR3 is made up of 17 amino acids. V lost 4 bases and J lost 1, with 20 bases in between. The CDR3 reads CASSQFVSGLANTEAFF. DNA of the CDR3: TGCGCCAGCAGCCAGTTCGTGTCGGGTTTAGCGAACACTGAAGCTTTCTTT.

This chain uses TRBV5-4 with TRBJ2-5, with D possibly TRBD1 on 5 matching bases. CDR1 and CDR2 from the germline V gene are SGHNT and YYREEE (reference sequence). V lost 4 bases and J lost 2, with 9 bases in between. The CDR3 length is 13 residues. The CDR3 spells CASSTGQQETQYF. For the CDR3, the DNA is TGTGCCAGCAGCACAGGCCAGCAAGAGACCCAGTACTTC.

The rearrangement uses TRBV18 and TRBJ2-1; 7 positions agree with TRBD2. V dropped 3 bases and J dropped 7; count of bases not matched to a gene: 6. CDR1 is KGHSH, CDR2 LQKENI, per germline. There are 14 residues in the CDR3. This chain's CDR3 is CASSPLRTSNEQFF. DNA of the CDR3: TGTGCCAGCTCACCCCTGAGGACTAGTAATGAGCAGTTCTTC.

The V and J genes are TRBV4-2 and TRBJ1-2, with D possibly TRBD1 on 5 matching bases. CDR1 is LGHNA, CDR2 YNFKEQ, per germline. The V end was cut by 1 base, the J end by 8 bases, with 14 bases between. CDR3 size: 14 residues. CDR3 amino acids: CASSQGTKNDGYTF. CDR3 nucleotides: TGTGCCAGCAGCCAAGGGACAAAGAACGACGGCTACACCTTC.